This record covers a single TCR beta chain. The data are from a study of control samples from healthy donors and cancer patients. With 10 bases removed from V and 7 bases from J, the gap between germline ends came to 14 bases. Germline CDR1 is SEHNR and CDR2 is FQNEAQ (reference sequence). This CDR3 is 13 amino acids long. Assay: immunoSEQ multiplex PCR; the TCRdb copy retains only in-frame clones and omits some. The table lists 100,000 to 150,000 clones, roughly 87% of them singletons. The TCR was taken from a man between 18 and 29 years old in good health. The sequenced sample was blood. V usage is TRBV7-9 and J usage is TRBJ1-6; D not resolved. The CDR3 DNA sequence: TGTGCCACGGGGAGAACTGAGAATTCACCCCTCCACTTT. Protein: CATGRTENSPLHF. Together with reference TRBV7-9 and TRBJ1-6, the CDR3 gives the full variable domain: DTGVSQNPRHKITKRGQNVTFRCDPISEHNRLYWYRQTLGQGPEFLTYFQNEAQLEKSRLLSDRFSAERPKGSFSTLEIQRTEQGDSAMYLCATGRTENSPLHFGNGTRLTVT.